A selection of T cell receptor beta chains follows, all from one sample in a study of cytomegalovirus exposure and HLA in healthy donors. Some clones are missing from TCRdb's copy, which holds only in-frame ones; the method was immunoSEQ multiplex PCR. Of 100,000 to 150,000 clones listed, around 85% are singletons. Sequencing was carried out using PBMCs. The receptor source for this set is a man in his late teens or twenties in good health and CMV-seropositive. Each CDR3 is given with its conserved first and last residue. The order of the fields is clone size, D gene, J gene, V gene, CDR3 protein, CDR3 DNA. A D gene is named only where the DNA matches it firmly. Where a row states a size, it is once, few, many or the class of an expanded clone; other rows omit it.

>.|.|TRBJ1-4|TRBV14
CASSLTSGSLEGLFF
TGTGCCAGCAGCCTCACTTCAGGTTCCCTCGAAGGACTGTTTTTT
>.|.|TRBJ2-7|TRBV11-2
CASSSPTTGVRRAYEQYF
TGTGCCAGCAGCTCACCAACTACAGGGGTTAGGAGGGCCTACGAGCAGTACTTC
>.|.|TRBJ2-2|TRBV7-9
CASSLASQGQGTGELFF
TGTGCCAGCAGCTTAGCGTCCCAGGGGCAGGGCACCGGGGAGCTGTTTTTT
>.|.|TRBJ1-3|TRBV5-1
CASSLVGQGRSGNTIYF
TGCGCCAGCAGCTTGGTTGGGCAGGGGCGTTCTGGAAACACCATATATTTT
>.|.|TRBJ2-7|TRBV7-8
CASSLSSYEQYF
TGTGCCAGCAGCCTGAGCTCCTACGAGCAGTACTTC
>.|TRBD2|TRBJ2-1|TRBV5-1
CASSHWTSGSAALSYNEQFF
TGCGCCAGCAGCCATTGGACTAGCGGGAGCGCGGCCCTCTCCTACAATGAGCAGTTCTTC
>.|.|TRBJ2-2|TRBV5-4
CASSLLNTGELFF
TGTGCCAGCAGCTTGTTAAACACCGGGGAGCTGTTTTTT
>.|TRBD1|TRBJ1-1|TRBV4-1
CASSPRELQGLPNTEAFF
TGCGCCAGCAGCCCCCGTGAGTTACAGGGGCTACCGAACACTGAAGCTTTCTTT
>.|.|TRBJ2-1|TRBV27
CASSLRGLTGYNEQFF
TGTGCCAGCAGTTTACGTGGACTGACAGGTTATAATGAGCAGTTCTTC
>.|.|TRBJ1-5|TRBV6-5
CASSYGRGQPQHF
TGTGCCAGCAGTTATGGCAGAGGGCAGCCCCAGCATTTT
>once|.|TRBJ2-7|TRBV27
CASSRGRDTASYEQYF
TGTGCCAGCAGCCGGGGCCGGGACACGGCCTCCTACGAGCAGTACTTC
>.|.|TRBJ2-7|TRBV19
CASSISGQGEQYF
TGTGCCAGTAGTATATCAGGGCAGGGCGAGCAGTACTTC
>.|.|TRBJ1-2|TRBV5-1
CASSILPNYGYTF
TGCGCCAGCAGCATCCTCCCGAACTATGGCTACACCTTC
>many|TRBD1|TRBJ1-1|TRBV4-3
CASSVRQGPYEAFF
TGCGCCAGCAGCGTGAGACAGGGTCCTTACGAAGCTTTCTTT
>once|TRBD2|TRBJ2-5|TRBV2
CASSPTTGGETQYF
TGTGCCAGCAGCCCGACGACGGGGGGAGAGACCCAGTACTTC
>.|.|TRBJ2-5|TRBV19
CASNQHVQETQYF
TGTGCCAGTAATCAACACGTACAAGAGACCCAGTACTTC
>.|.|TRBJ1-2|TRBV7-2
CASSLSWGRFNGYTF
TGTGCCAGCAGCTTAAGTTGGGGGAGGTTCAATGGCTACACCTTC
>.|.|TRBJ1-5|TRBV19
CASSIPPRGIVNQPQHF
TGTGCCAGTAGTATCCCCCCGCGCGGGATCGTCAATCAGCCCCAGCATTTT
>.|TRBD1|TRBJ2-1|TRBV5-1
CASSMGQGQIKSSYNEQFF
TGCGCCAGCAGCATGGGACAGGGGCAGATTAAGAGCTCCTACAATGAGCAGTTCTTC
>.|.|TRBJ2-1|TRBV7-9
CASSLEQTYNEQFF
TGTGCCAGCAGCTTGGAACAGACGTACAATGAGCAGTTCTTC
>.|TRBD2|TRBJ2-3|TRBV5-1
CASSPLTSGTDTQYF
TGCGCCAGCAGCCCATTGACTAGCGGCACAGATACGCAGTATTTT
>.|.|TRBJ1-2|TRBV14
CASSQDVTGANGYTF
TGTGCCAGCAGCCAAGATGTTACAGGAGCCAATGGCTACACCTTC
>.|.|TRBJ2-7|TRBV4-3
CASSQVFSSSSYEQYF
TGCGCCAGCAGCCAAGTATTTTCTAGCTCGAGCTACGAGCAGTACTTC
>.|TRBD2|TRBJ2-5|TRBV7-2
CASSSNLLAGGRETQYF
TGTGCCAGCAGCTCCAACCTACTAGCGGGGGGTAGGGAGACCCAGTACTTC
>.|.|TRBJ2-5|TRBV6-1
CASSEAQGGQETQYF
TGTGCCAGCAGTGAAGCACAAGGGGGCCAAGAGACCCAGTACTTC
>.|.|TRBJ1-6|TRBV13
CASSLTGKNSPLHF
TGTGCCAGCAGCTTAACGGGGAAGAATTCACCCCTCCACTTT
>.|.|TRBJ1-2|TRBV7-2
CASSLASRSVRF
TGTGCCAGCAGCTTAGCGAGTCGGTCCGTACGCTTC
>.|TRBD1|TRBJ1-4|TRBV2
CASSELDRGSSTNEKLFF
TGTGCCAGCAGTGAATTGGACAGGGGGTCTTCGACTAATGAAAAACTGTTTTTT
>.|.|TRBJ2-7|TRBV19
CASSVSFPIREQYF
TGTGCCAGTAGTGTTTCTTTCCCAATTCGCGAGCAGTACTTC
>.|.|TRBJ2-5|TRBV5-1
CASSLGQSETQYF
TGCGCCAGCAGCTTGGGACAGAGCGAGACCCAGTACTTC
>few|.|TRBJ2-1|TRBV7-9
CASQDFYNEQFF
TGTGCCAGCCAGGACTTCTACAATGAGCAGTTCTTC
>.|.|TRBJ2-5|TRBV19
CASSIGVSYEQETQYF
TGTGCCAGTAGTATTGGAGTTAGTTACGAACAAGAGACCCAGTACTTC
>.|TRBD2|TRBJ2-7|TRBV10-3
CAISGSLAGGIYEQYF
TGTGCCATCAGTGGTTCCTTAGCGGGGGGTATCTACGAGCAGTACTTC
>.|.|TRBJ2-1|TRBV7-9
CASSLIRDNEQFF
TGTGCCAGCAGCTTAATCCGCGACAATGAGCAGTTCTTC
>.|.|TRBJ1-1|TRBV19
CASSIVGPAGLTEAFF
TGTGCCAGTAGTATTGTGGGGCCTGCGGGGTTGACTGAAGCTTTCTTT
>few|.|TRBJ1-1|TRBV6-1
CASSHSAEAFF
TGTGCCAGCAGTCATTCGGCTGAAGCTTTCTTT
>.|TRBD1|TRBJ1-1|TRBV7-2
CASSSPTSRQGKAFF
TGTGCCAGCAGCTCACCAACCAGCAGACAGGGAAAAGCTTTCTTT
>.|.|TRBJ1-5|TRBV2
CASSVQGPQPQHF
TGTGCCAGCAGTGTCCAGGGTCCTCAGCCCCAGCATTTT
>.|TRBD1|TRBJ2-1|TRBV12-5
CASGLVRAGGHYNEQFF
TGTGCTAGTGGTTTGGTACGGGCAGGGGGCCACTACAATGAGCAGTTCTTC